These T cell receptor beta chains were read from a single sample in a study of identical twins. TCRdb processed the 5' RACE reads anew with MiXCR; each CDR3 protein has one entry. This table holds some 240,000 distinct CDR3 sequences, around 8.3% found once. The same data also contributed to another study, on yellow fever vaccine responses in identical twins.

Sequencing was performed on CD8+ T cells sorted from blood. The receptors originated from a woman younger than 35 in good health. CDR3s include the opening cysteine and the closing phenylalanine or tryptophan. Fields, in order: CDR3 length, clone size, J gene, D gene, V gene, CDR3 DNA, CDR3 protein. The D gene is left open where the match is weak. Not every row has a clone size; where given, it reads once, few, many or a size class.

length: 17; size: few; J: TRBJ2-7; D: TRBD2; V: TRBV12-3/TRBV12-4; DNA: TGTGCCAGCAGTTACCCGGGGGGGTTACTCAGGGCCTACGAGCAGTACTTC; CDR3: CASSYPGGLLRAYEQYF
length: 15; size: many; J: TRBJ1-1; D: NA; V: TRBV27; DNA: TGTGCCAGCACTCCCGACGGAGGGGAGGTAAAGGGAGCTTTCTTT; CDR3: CASTPDGGEVKGAFF
length: 16; size: NA; J: TRBJ2-3; D: TRBD1; V: TRBV7-9; DNA: TGTGCCAGCAGCCACCAGACAGGGGCCGGCACAGATACGCAGTATTTT; CDR3: CASSHQTGAGTDTQYF
length: 15; size: many; J: TRBJ2-7; D: TRBD1; V: TRBV29-1; DNA: TGCAGCGTTGAAATCTGGGGGACAGCCCTTGGGGAGCAGTACTTC; CDR3: CSVEIWGTALGEQYF
length: 15; size: many; J: TRBJ2-2; D: TRBD2; V: TRBV5-1; DNA: TGCGCCAGCAAAGAGGGAGGGAGCCCGACCGGGGAGCTGTTTTTT; CDR3: CASKEGGSPTGELFF
length: 16; size: NA; J: TRBJ2-7; D: TRBD1; V: TRBV7-9; DNA: TGTGCCAGCAGCTTTGGATTAGGGACAGCCTCCTACGAGCAGTACTTC; CDR3: CASSFGLGTASYEQYF
length: 15; size: NA; J: TRBJ2-1; D: TRBD2; V: TRBV12-3/TRBV12-4; DNA: TGTGCCAGCAGCCCAACTAGCGGGGGGGCCAATGAGCAGTTCTTC; CDR3: CASSPTSGGANEQFF
length: 12; size: many; J: TRBJ1-5; D: NA; V: TRBV3-1; DNA: TGTGCCAGCAGCCAACCGGGGGAGCCCCAGCATTTT; CDR3: CASSQPGEPQHF
length: 14; size: few; J: TRBJ1-2; D: NA; V: TRBV7-6; DNA: TGTGCCACCGGCCCCAGACAGGAAGACTATGGCTACACCTTC; CDR3: CATGPRQEDYGYTF
length: 16; size: NA; J: TRBJ2-7; D: NA; V: TRBV28; DNA: TGTGCCAGCAGTCTCGACTCAGGGGCGACCACCTACGAGCAGTACTTC; CDR3: CASSLDSGATTYEQYF
length: 15; size: NA; J: TRBJ2-7; D: TRBD1; V: TRBV28; DNA: TGTGCCAGCAGTTTATTGGGACAGGGGCCCTACGAGCAGTACTTC; CDR3: CASSLLGQGPYEQYF
length: 14; size: NA; J: TRBJ2-7; D: TRBD1; V: TRBV10-3; DNA: TGTGCCATCAGGGAGGGACAGGATCCCTACGAGCAGTACTTC; CDR3: CAIREGQDPYEQYF
length: 14; size: many; J: TRBJ1-2; D: NA; V: TRBV7-9; DNA: TGTGCCAGCAGCTTAGTAGAGGATTTCTATGGCTACACCTTC; CDR3: CASSLVEDFYGYTF
length: 13; size: many; J: TRBJ2-5; D: NA; V: TRBV10-2; DNA: TGCGCCAGCAGTGACGGGAATTCAGAGACCCAGTACTTC; CDR3: CASSDGNSETQYF
length: 16; size: NA; J: TRBJ2-1; D: NA; V: TRBV5-1; DNA: TGCGCCAGCAGCGGCGAGGGTGAGGCTCGAATCAATGAGCAGTTCTTC; CDR3: CASSGEGEARINEQFF
length: 14; size: many; J: TRBJ1-1; D: NA; V: TRBV12-3/TRBV12-4; DNA: TGTGCCAGCAGTTTAGGCGGCACTAACACTGAAGCTTTCTTT; CDR3: CASSLGGTNTEAFF
length: 14; size: few; J: TRBJ2-1; D: TRBD2; V: TRBV20-1; DNA: TGCAGTGCTGTATATCGCGGGGGTTGGGATGAGCAGTTCTTC; CDR3: CSAVYRGGWDEQFF
length: 10; size: few; J: TRBJ2-7; D: NA; V: TRBV20-1; DNA: TGCAGTGCTAGAGTTAGATACCCCTACTTC; CDR3: CSARVRYPYF
length: 16; size: few; J: TRBJ2-1; D: TRBD1; V: TRBV4-3; DNA: TGCGCCAGCAGCCATTTGGAGCAGGGGGCTTTTAGTGAGCAGTTCTTC; CDR3: CASSHLEQGAFSEQFF
length: 13; size: many; J: TRBJ2-1; D: NA; V: TRBV14; DNA: TGTGCCAGCAGCCAAGATCTATACAATGAGCAGTTCTTC; CDR3: CASSQDLYNEQFF
length: 16; size: many; J: TRBJ2-1; D: TRBD2; V: TRBV7-2; DNA: TGTGCCAGCAGCTTAGTGCGGGGGGGCCGGTACAATGAGCAGTTCTTC; CDR3: CASSLVRGGRYNEQFF
length: 18; size: few; J: TRBJ2-3; D: TRBD2; V: TRBV4-2; DNA: TGTGCCAGCAGCCCCCGATTCCTTAGCGGGGGGGAGGCAGATACGCAGTATTTT; CDR3: CASSPRFLSGGEADTQYF
length: 16; size: NA; J: TRBJ2-5; D: NA; V: TRBV21-1; DNA: TGTGCCAGCAACGTCGGACAGGGAGGGGTCCAAGAGACCCAGTACTTC; CDR3: CASNVGQGGVQETQYF
length: 13; size: few; J: TRBJ2-7; D: NA; V: TRBV27; DNA: TGTGCCAGCAGCGAGGGCACCCCCTACGAGCAGTACTTC; CDR3: CASSEGTPYEQYF
length: 12; size: few; J: TRBJ1-1; D: NA; V: TRBV20-1; DNA: TGCAGTGCTAACCCAGAGAACACTGAAGCTTTCTTT; CDR3: CSANPENTEAFF
length: 19; size: many; J: TRBJ2-1; D: NA; V: TRBV20-1; DNA: TGCAGTGCTAGAGATGCGGGGGCAACCGGGACTATTCTCTACAATGAGCAGTTCTTC; CDR3: CSARDAGATGTILYNEQFF
length: 17; size: many; J: TRBJ1-1; D: TRBD1; V: TRBV12-3/TRBV12-4; DNA: TGTGCCAGCAGTGGAGACCCCGAGGGGGCCATGAACACTGAAGCTTTCTTT; CDR3: CASSGDPEGAMNTEAFF
length: 13; size: NA; J: TRBJ2-7; D: NA; V: TRBV6-2/TRBV6-3; DNA: TGTGCCAGCAGTTACACAGCCCGGGACGAGCAGTACTTC; CDR3: CASSYTARDEQYF
length: 12; size: NA; J: TRBJ2-5; D: NA; V: TRBV29-1; DNA: TGCAGCGTTGCAGTGACAATAGAGACCCAGTACTTC; CDR3: CSVAVTIETQYF